The 2 T cell receptor beta chains given below trace back to one sample, sequenced in a study of T cell clonality in common variable immunodeficiency. Study-level results: In common variable immunodeficiency, TCR beta chains reportedly carried fewer deletions and N-nucleotide insertions.

Produced via immunoSEQ multiplex PCR; TCRdb's table is partial and in-frame only. The repertoire consists of roughly 17,000 clones, none detected only once. No antigen is known for these receptors. Sequenced: peripheral blood mononuclear cells. All receptors derive from a human donor with common variable immunodeficiency.

This clone has a count of ten or more. The missing CDR3 end, 3 residues past where the read stops, is filled in from the germline J gene. The genes are TRBV5-4 and TRBJ1-2, with a tentative D call TRBD1 (6 bases). The CDR3 extends over 14 amino acids. Trimming stripped 2 bases from V and 2 bases from J, with 10 bases between. Germline lookup yields CDR1 SGHNT and CDR2 YYREEE (reference sequence). The DNA read from the CDR3 is TGTGCCAGCAGCTTCCCTGACAGGAACTATGGC. Its protein is CASSFPDRNYG. In full, the CDR3 is CASSFPDRNYGYTF.

The CDR3 protein is CASNLRQFNSGYTF. The DNA read from the CDR3 is TGTGCCAGCAATTTGCGGCAGTTTAATTCGGGC. The chain couples TRBV2 to TRBJ1-2, with D unresolved. The read is 3 residues too short to cover the CDR3 end, so that end is filled in from the germline J gene. Germline V gives CDR1 SNHLY, CDR2 FYNNEI. There are 14 residues in the CDR3.